Listed below are T cell receptor beta chains from one sample, sequenced in a study of vaccination and CD4 T cells after COVID-19. TCRdb processed the PCR reads anew with MiXCR; each CDR3 protein has one entry. The repertoire has some 18,000 distinct CDR3 sequences, about 60% of them found once; the top ten carry less than 9%. These receptors' antigens are unknown. Source material: CD4+ T cells from blood, cultured in vitro. These receptor sequences come from a human donor who had recovered from COVID-19. CDR3s include the opening cysteine and the closing phenylalanine or tryptophan. Each record gives: D gene, J gene, clone size, CDR3 length, V gene, CDR3 DNA, CDR3 protein. A D gene is named only where the DNA matches it firmly. A clone size is listed for some rows: how often the clone was seen (once, few, many), or a class if it is expanded.

d_gene: -; j_gene: TRBJ2-3; abundance: -; len: 14; v_gene: TRBV2; CDR3nt: TGTGCCAGCGGACAAGGCACTAGCACAGATACGCAGTATTTT; CDR3aa: CASGQGTSTDTQYF
d_gene: TRBD1; j_gene: TRBJ2-5; abundance: -; len: 14; v_gene: TRBV20-1; CDR3nt: TGCAGTGCTAGAGATCACAGGGGGCGGGAGACCCAGTACTTC; CDR3aa: CSARDHRGRETQYF
d_gene: TRBD1; j_gene: TRBJ1-6; abundance: -; len: 13; v_gene: TRBV6-1; CDR3nt: TGTGCCAGTAAGACAGGGTGGAATTCACCCCTCCACTTT; CDR3aa: CASKTGWNSPLHF
d_gene: -; j_gene: TRBJ2-2; abundance: once; len: 15; v_gene: TRBV2; CDR3nt: TGTGCCAGCAGTGAAGGAATAGGGACCACCGGGGAGCTGTTTTTT; CDR3aa: CASSEGIGTTGELFF
d_gene: TRBD1; j_gene: TRBJ1-5; abundance: few; len: 15; v_gene: TRBV5-6; CDR3nt: TGTGCCAGCAGCTTGTACAGGGGGCATGATCAGCCCCAGCATTTT; CDR3aa: CASSLYRGHDQPQHF
d_gene: -; j_gene: TRBJ1-2; abundance: few; len: 13; v_gene: TRBV6-1; CDR3nt: TGTGCCAGCACCGACCGGGGAACCTATGGCTACACCTTC; CDR3aa: CASTDRGTYGYTF
d_gene: -; j_gene: TRBJ2-5; abundance: -; len: 13; v_gene: TRBV19; CDR3nt: TGTGCCAGTAGTATGGAGAGGGGGGAGACCCAGTACTTC; CDR3aa: CASSMERGETQYF
d_gene: -; j_gene: TRBJ2-3; abundance: -; len: 16; v_gene: TRBV10-3; CDR3nt: TGTGCCATCAGTGAGTCACCGGGTAGGAGCACAGATACGCAGTATTTT; CDR3aa: CAISESPGRSTDTQYF
d_gene: -; j_gene: TRBJ1-6; abundance: few; len: 15; v_gene: TRBV6-1; CDR3nt: TGTGCCAGCAGTAATCAGGACGGGAGGAATTCACCCCTCCACTTT; CDR3aa: CASSNQDGRNSPLHF
d_gene: -; j_gene: TRBJ1-4; abundance: -; len: 15; v_gene: TRBV6-2/TRBV6-3; CDR3nt: TGTGCCAGCCATTCGGGGGGACCTGAAGGGGAAAAACTGTTTTTT; CDR3aa: CASHSGGPEGEKLFF
d_gene: -; j_gene: TRBJ1-1; abundance: -; len: 13; v_gene: TRBV30; CDR3nt: TGTGCCTGGAACTGGGTAGTTTGGACTGAAGCTTTCTTT; CDR3aa: CAWNWVVWTEAFF
d_gene: -; j_gene: TRBJ1-5; abundance: -; len: 14; v_gene: TRBV12-3/TRBV12-4; CDR3nt: TGTGCCAGCAGTCCCCCCGGGGGGTATCAGCCCCAGCATTTT; CDR3aa: CASSPPGGYQPQHF
d_gene: -; j_gene: TRBJ1-6; abundance: -; len: 14; v_gene: TRBV6-1; CDR3nt: TGTGCCAGCAGCCTAGACAGGACCCTTTCACCCCTCCACTTT; CDR3aa: CASSLDRTLSPLHF
d_gene: -; j_gene: TRBJ1-5; abundance: -; len: 16; v_gene: TRBV6-5; CDR3nt: TGTGCCAGCAGTTATAACTCACAGGGTGGCAATCAGCCCCAGCATTTT; CDR3aa: CASSYNSQGGNQPQHF
d_gene: TRBD2; j_gene: TRBJ2-2; abundance: -; len: 15; v_gene: TRBV12-3/TRBV12-4; CDR3nt: TGTGCCAGCAGCAGGACTAGCGGTAACACCGGGGAGCTGTTTTTT; CDR3aa: CASSRTSGNTGELFF
d_gene: TRBD1; j_gene: TRBJ2-7; abundance: few; len: 13; v_gene: TRBV20-1; CDR3nt: TGCAGTGCGCCGGACAGGAGCTCCTACGAGCAGTACTTC; CDR3aa: CSAPDRSSYEQYF
d_gene: -; j_gene: TRBJ2-1; abundance: -; len: 15; v_gene: TRBV15; CDR3nt: TGTGCCACCAGCAGAGGGGGCGCCTCCTACAATGAGCAGTTCTTC; CDR3aa: CATSRGGASYNEQFF
d_gene: TRBD1; j_gene: TRBJ2-5; abundance: -; len: 15; v_gene: TRBV7-2; CDR3nt: TGTGCCAGCAGCTTATACCTTGGGACAGACGAGACCCAGTACTTC; CDR3aa: CASSLYLGTDETQYF
d_gene: TRBD1; j_gene: TRBJ2-2; abundance: -; len: 14; v_gene: TRBV3-1; CDR3nt: TGTGCCAGCAGCCAAGTGGACAGGGCTGGGGAGCTGTTTTTT; CDR3aa: CASSQVDRAGELFF
d_gene: -; j_gene: TRBJ2-3; abundance: -; len: 14; v_gene: TRBV14; CDR3nt: TGTGCCAGCAGCCCGTTGACCGGGACAGATACGCAGTATTTT; CDR3aa: CASSPLTGTDTQYF
d_gene: TRBD1; j_gene: TRBJ2-7; abundance: -; len: 13; v_gene: TRBV29-1; CDR3nt: TGCAGCGTTCCGGGACAGGGGGTGTACGAGCAGTACTTC; CDR3aa: CSVPGQGVYEQYF
d_gene: -; j_gene: TRBJ1-2; abundance: -; len: 13; v_gene: TRBV6-2/TRBV6-3; CDR3nt: TGTGCCAGCAGTTATGGGGGCGATTATGGCTACACCTTC; CDR3aa: CASSYGGDYGYTF
d_gene: -; j_gene: TRBJ2-3; abundance: few; len: 13; v_gene: TRBV7-9; CDR3nt: TGTGCCAGCAGCTTGGGGGACCTAAAGACGCAGTATTTT; CDR3aa: CASSLGDLKTQYF
d_gene: -; j_gene: TRBJ1-1; abundance: few; len: 14; v_gene: TRBV12-3/TRBV12-4; CDR3nt: TGTGCCAGCAGTTTAAGGGGAGGAGACACTGAAGCTTTCTTT; CDR3aa: CASSLRGGDTEAFF
d_gene: -; j_gene: TRBJ2-7; abundance: -; len: 13; v_gene: TRBV6-2/TRBV6-3; CDR3nt: TGTGCCAGCAGTTGGCGGGAAACTGGCGAGCAGTACTTC; CDR3aa: CASSWRETGEQYF
d_gene: -; j_gene: TRBJ1-6; abundance: -; len: 11; v_gene: TRBV30; CDR3nt: TGTGCCTGGACTCTAAATTCACCCCTCCACTTT; CDR3aa: CAWTLNSPLHF
d_gene: -; j_gene: TRBJ1-2; abundance: few; len: 17; v_gene: TRBV20-1; CDR3nt: TGCAGTGCTAGAAGTTTTGGGGCAGACAGACCGGACTATGGCTACACCTTC; CDR3aa: CSARSFGADRPDYGYTF
d_gene: -; j_gene: TRBJ2-1; abundance: -; len: 14; v_gene: TRBV2; CDR3nt: TGTGCCAGCAGCGGGGGCGAGCTCTCAGGTGAGCAGTTCTTC; CDR3aa: CASSGGELSGEQFF
d_gene: -; j_gene: TRBJ1-1; abundance: few; len: 18; v_gene: TRBV2; CDR3nt: TGTGCCAGCAGTGGGATCCGGGACCCCACTCGGCGGGACACTGAAGCTTTCTTT; CDR3aa: CASSGIRDPTRRDTEAFF
d_gene: -; j_gene: TRBJ1-2; abundance: -; len: 13; v_gene: TRBV5-1; CDR3nt: TGCGCCAGCAGCCCGGACGGAGACTATGGCTACACCTTC; CDR3aa: CASSPDGDYGYTF
d_gene: -; j_gene: TRBJ2-2; abundance: -; len: 15; v_gene: TRBV19; CDR3nt: TGTGCCAGTAGTACCCCCATCGCGGGGCCCGGGGAGCTGTTTTTT; CDR3aa: CASSTPIAGPGELFF
d_gene: TRBD2; j_gene: TRBJ2-1; abundance: -; len: 14; v_gene: TRBV2; CDR3nt: TGTGCCAGCAGATCGAGCGGGAGGGGTGATGAGCAGTTCTTC; CDR3aa: CASRSSGRGDEQFF
d_gene: TRBD1; j_gene: TRBJ2-3; abundance: -; len: 15; v_gene: TRBV24-1; CDR3nt: TGTGCCACTTTTCCAGGGGGCGAGAGCACAGATACGCAGTATTTT; CDR3aa: CATFPGGESTDTQYF
d_gene: TRBD1; j_gene: TRBJ1-1; abundance: few; len: 15; v_gene: TRBV2; CDR3nt: TGTGCCAGCAGTGGCAGGGGGTCCGGAGGCACTGAAGCTTTCTTT; CDR3aa: CASSGRGSGGTEAFF
d_gene: -; j_gene: TRBJ2-5; abundance: -; len: 12; v_gene: TRBV7-2; CDR3nt: TGTGCCAGCAGCCCGAGCAGGGAGACCCAGTACTTC; CDR3aa: CASSPSRETQYF
d_gene: -; j_gene: TRBJ1-1; abundance: -; len: 15; v_gene: TRBV18; CDR3nt: TGTGCCAGCTCACCATCGGGGGCTAAGAACACTGAAGCTTTCTTT; CDR3aa: CASSPSGAKNTEAFF